This T cell receptor (beta chain) originates from a study of T cell repertoires in ileal Crohn's disease. Documented time point: neoterminal ileum biopsy at postoperative endoscopy, about 6 months after surgery. TCRB immunosequencing input was approximately 450 nanograms of biopsy DNA per sample. Sequencing was performed with immunoSEQ multiplex PCR; in TCRdb, only in-frame clones are kept and a portion is missing. The sample has over 1,500 clones; 88% are singletons. This CDR3 contains 17 residues. The germline CDR1 and CDR2 sequences are SGDLS and YYNGEE. The V and J ends lost 1 base and 0 bases, in that order; junction bases with no gene match: 7.

The chain couples TRBV9 to TRBJ1-3, with 7 bases matching TRBD1. The receptor comes from an adult with Crohn's disease. The sample consisted of ileal tissue. CDR3 amino acids: CASSVSPEGASGNTIYF. In DNA form, the CDR3 reads TGTGCCAGCAGCGTAAGCCCCGAGGGGGCCTCTGGAAACACCATATATTTT.